This is a list of T cell receptor beta chains from one sample in a study of post-analysis software for immune sequencing data. TCRdb analysed the PCR reads with MiXCR anew, one entry per CDR3 protein. Altogether fewer than 700,000 distinct CDR3 sequences are present, about 40% being singletons, with the ten largest covering roughly 1.8%. Sequencing was carried out using blood. The source of these receptors is a girl aged 5 to 17 with multiple sclerosis. The CDR3 runs from the conserved cysteine through the conserved F or W. Fields, in order: V gene, J gene, CDR3 protein.

TRBV5-1,TRBJ1-2,CASSLDGQGFYGYTF
TRBV29-1,TRBJ1-2,CSVVGGAGYGYTF
TRBV6-5,TRBJ1-4,CASSQGAVRLANEKLFF
TRBV12-3/TRBV12-4,TRBJ1-2,CASSPRGQGNGYTF
TRBV12-3/TRBV12-4,TRBJ2-3,CASNLVAGEGDTQYF
TRBV20-1,TRBJ2-3,CSASPLGGSTDTQYF
TRBV5-1,TRBJ1-1,CASSPRVGTEAFF
TRBV12-3/TRBV12-4,TRBJ1-5,CASGPRGGPISNQPQHF
TRBV5-1,TRBJ2-1,CASSTPQGDEQFF
TRBV28,TRBJ1-5,CASSSRITSNQPQHF
TRBV6-2/TRBV6-3,TRBJ2-1,CASSYLAGVPFNEQFF
TRBV12-3/TRBV12-4,TRBJ2-1,CASLGRDGYNEQFF
TRBV27,TRBJ2-2,CASSRMDDFPLFF
TRBV29-1,TRBJ2-1,CSVDLAYPESGQFF
TRBV7-9,TRBJ1-1,CASSTPQGNTEAFF
TRBV24-1,TRBJ2-1,CATPTSSNEQFF
TRBV4-1,TRBJ2-5,CASSLPGRQETQYF
TRBV20-1,TRBJ2-7,CSSSGGPTSEQYF
TRBV20-1,TRBJ2-5,CSATDQETQYF
TRBV30,TRBJ2-7,CAWSEGPKQYF
TRBV7-9,TRBJ2-7,CASSLGHVSYEQYF
TRBV18,TRBJ2-2,CASSPALGELFF
TRBV7-2,TRBJ2-7,CASSFDRDEQYF
TRBV12-3/TRBV12-4,TRBJ1-1,CASSSKTQTADAFF
TRBV28,TRBJ2-7,CASAGGTFSYEQYF